This TCR beta chain was captured in a study of blood T cell repertoires in COVID-19. In the study overall: COVID-19 samples collected from the United States, Italy and Spain covered acute and convalescent phases.

Germline V CDR1 and CDR2: KGHDR, SFDVKD. Trimming removed 9 bases from V and 7 bases from J; junction bases left unmatched: 16. The CDR3 loop spans 16 amino acids. Clones were read by immunoSEQ multiplex PCR, and TCRdb kept only the in-frame ones, dropping some. This table holds approximately 220,000 clones, approximately 90% found once. This chain joins TRBV24-1 and TRBJ2-7; TRBD2 aligns across 11 bases. The specimen sequenced was PBMCs or T cells enriched from blood (not recorded which). The receptor was isolated from a woman under 30 in a cohort exposed to, infected with or recovered from COVID-19 (not recorded which). CDR3 in DNA: TGTGCCACCCGACGCGTTGACACTAGCGGGAGTCGTGAGCAGTACTTC. Amino acid sequence: CATRRVDTSGSREQYF.